The clone carrying this TCR beta chain was seen once. The antigen is not known. The sample originates from a study of long-term antiretroviral therapy in people with HIV. In the study overall: In the earliest collections, sampling predates the 2015 immediate-ART recommendation by about a decade. General observations from the study: Drawn between about 2004 and 2018, the blood was possibly obtained under older ART regimens. Control repertoires displayed wider CDR3 length ranges than the HIV repertoires.

Germline V gene data show CDR1 as SEHNR and CDR2 as FQNEAQ (reference sequence). J lost 1 base, V lost 3 bases, and 1 base had no gene match. The CDR3 runs 15 residues. An immunoSEQ assay, version v3.0, was performed at survey level. TCRdb keeps only in-frame clones here, not all; method: immunoSEQ multiplex PCR. The data show tens of thousands of clones, roughly 85% seen once. Cryopreserved PBMC samples of about 0.9-10 million cells were used for DNA extraction. The source material was unsorted PBMCs, sampled 2.3 years after starting antiretroviral therapy. This chain uses TRBV7-9 with TRBJ2-3; the match to TRBD2 covers 10 bases. The sequence derives from a man in his forties with HIV. The CDR3 spells CASSLGTSGTDTQYF. The CDR3 DNA reads TGTGCCAGCAGCTTGGGGACTAGCGGCACAGATACGCAGTATTTT.